Each of the 15 T cell receptor beta chains below was sequenced from the same sample in a study of PD-L1 blockade in urothelial cancer. Regarding time point: peripheral blood 6 weeks after treatment start. This table comes from immunoSEQ multiplex PCR, and its TCRdb copy is limited to in-frame clones, with some not included. The sample records about 66,000 clones, roughly 86% being singletons. The sequences come from PBMCs, collected around atezolizumab (anti-PD-L1) treatment. The receptors were gathered from a man in his sixties with urothelial cancer.

J is TRBJ1-5 and V is TRBV7-8; 8 positions agree with TRBD1. This CDR3 contains 16 residues. The germline V gene encodes CDR1 SGHVS and CDR2 FQNEAQ. V trimming: 5 bases; J trimming: 0 bases; junction bases outside the gene matches: 6. In nucleotides, the CDR3 is TGTGCCAGCAGCATAACAGGGGGTTATAGCAATCAGCCCCAGCATTTT. It encodes CASSITGGYSNQPQHF.

J is TRBJ2-1 and V is TRBV5-1; 14 bases align to TRBD2. The CDR3 covers 15 residues. The V and J ends lost 4 bases and 6 bases, in that order; junction bases with no gene match: 3. Germline CDR1 and CDR2: SGHRS and YFSETQ. The CDR3 loop is CASSGGTSGGNEQFF. For the CDR3, the DNA is TGCGCCAGCAGCGGAGGGACTAGCGGGGGCAATGAGCAGTTCTTC.

The J gene is TRBJ1-2, the V gene TRBV7-2; 7 positions agree with TRBD1. Per the germline V gene, CDR1 is SGHTA and CDR2 is FQGNSA. The CDR3 covers 14 residues. Losses at the gene ends were 5 bases for V and 3 bases for J; bases not matched to a gene: 6. CDR3 residues: CASSPRGTYYGYTF. DNA for the CDR3: TGTGCCAGCAGCCCCAGGGGGACATACTATGGCTACACCTTC. Full variable domain (missing parts from reference TRBV7-2 and TRBJ1-2): GAGVSQSPSNKVTEKGKDVELRCDPISGHTALYWYRQSLGQGLEFLIYFQGNSAPDKSGLPSDRFSAERTGGSVSTLTIQRTQQEDSAVYLCASSPRGTYYGYTFGSGTRLTVV.

The chain uses TRBV7-6 and TRBJ2-7; D gene ambiguous. CDR3 length equals 13 residues. Trimming removed 3 bases at V and 5 bases at J, with 11 bases between. CDR1 and CDR2 from the germline V gene are SGHVS and FNYEAQ. The CDR3 spells CASSFLRSDEQYF. For the CDR3, the DNA is TGTGCCAGCAGCTTTTTGAGGAGCGACGAGCAGTACTTC.

Only one count was recorded for this clone. This chain uses TRBV27 with TRBJ2-5; D is perhaps TRBD1 (5 bases). This CDR3 has 16 amino acids. Germline CDR1 MNHEY, CDR2 SMNVEV (reference sequence). V gave up 2 bases and J gave up 0 bases, with 13 bases separating them. The CDR3, as DNA: TGTGCCAGCAGTTTAAATCCCCGGACAAACCAAGAGACCCAGTACTTC. Translating it yields CASSLNPRTNQETQYF.

V and J are TRBV27 and TRBJ2-5, with 7 bases fitting TRBD1. The CDR3 runs to 13 residues. Germline CDR1 and CDR2: MNHEY and SMNVEV (reference sequence). Trimming at V came to 5 bases and at J to 4 bases, leaving 4 bases not matched to a gene. The CDR3 here is CASSNNRGETQYF. In DNA, the CDR3 is TGTGCCAGCAGTAATAACAGGGGAGAGACCCAGTACTTC.

V and J are TRBV11-3 and TRBJ1-6; 8 bases agree with TRBD1. This CDR3 has 17 residues. V lost 0 bases, J lost 4 bases, and 5 bases stayed unmatched. Germline lookup yields CDR1 SGHNT and CDR2 YENEEA. This chain's CDR3 is CASSLESRTGYNSPLHF. In nucleotides, the CDR3 is TGTGCCAGCAGCTTAGAGTCTCGGACAGGGTATAATTCACCCCTCCACTTT.

This chain uses TRBV10-3 with TRBJ1-1; a possible D gene is TRBD1 (6 bases). The CDR3 contains 13 residues. The germline gives CDR1 ENHRY, CDR2 SYGVKD. V was clipped by 4 bases and J by 3 bases, with 9 bases between them. The DNA for the CDR3 is TGTGCCATCAGTGTAGAGGGGGACACTGAAGCTTTCTTT. Translation: CAISVEGDTEAFF.

V and J are TRBV5-4 and TRBJ2-5; TRBD2 matches 11 bases. In germline, CDR1 is SGHNT, CDR2 YYREEE (reference sequence). The CDR3 is 16 amino acids. After removal of 4 bases from V and 4 bases from J, the junction contained 9 bases not matched to a gene. In nucleotides, the CDR3 is TGTGCCAGCAGCCGGGAAAATAGCGGGGGGGGAGAGACCCAGTACTTC. Translated: CASSRENSGGGETQYF.

The V and J genes are TRBV27 and TRBJ1-4; 7 bases line up with TRBD1. CDR3 length: 14 amino acids. CDR1 is MNHEY, CDR2 SMNVEV, per germline (reference sequence). Losses at the gene ends were 2 bases for V and 8 bases for J; bases not matched to a gene: 5. The CDR3 nucleotides read TGTGCCAGCAGTTTAGTACAGGGGATCGAAAAACTGTTTTTT. Residues: CASSLVQGIEKLFF.

The chain uses TRBV7-2 and TRBJ2-6, with 7 bases that match TRBD1. The CDR3 has 16 residues. V shed 2 bases and J 2 bases; nucleotides not matched to a gene: 3. Germline V CDR1 and CDR2: SGHTA, FQGNSA. CDR3 in amino acids: CASSLLTGTGANVLTF. The CDR3 DNA reads TGTGCCAGCAGCTTATTGACAGGGACTGGGGCCAACGTCCTGACTTTC. The entire variable domain, with the rest obtained from reference TRBV7-2 and TRBJ2-6, is as follows: GAGVSQSPSNKVTEKGKDVELRCDPISGHTALYWYRQSLGQGLEFLIYFQGNSAPDKSGLPSDRFSAERTGGSVSTLTIQRTQQEDSAVYLCASSLLTGTGANVLTFGAGSRLTVL.

The V call is TRBV20-1, the J call TRBJ1-1; no definite D call. V was pared by 3 bases and J by 7 bases, with 9 bases between. Germline V gives CDR1 DFQATT, CDR2 SNEGSKA (reference sequence). The CDR3 consists of 11 residues. CDR3 protein: CSASPRGEAFF. The CDR3 nucleotides are TGCAGTGCTAGTCCCCGAGGTGAAGCTTTCTTT.

The V and J genes are TRBV29-1 and TRBJ2-1; D remains unclear. CDR1 and CDR2 from the germline V gene are SQVTM and ANQGSEA. The CDR3 runs to 11 residues. Trimming left V 6 bases short and J 8 bases short, with 11 bases between. CDR3 nucleotides: TGCAGCGTCCGCCCGGTCGATGAGCAGTTCTTC. Its protein is CSVRPVDEQFF.

The chain couples TRBV7-6 to TRBJ2-1; TRBD1 aligns across 9 bases. CDR1 and CDR2 (germline): SGHVS, FNYEAQ. The CDR3 sequence is 15 residues long. V gave up 7 bases and J gave up 5 bases; unmatched junction bases: 9. CDR3 nucleotides: TGTGCCAGCACCACGACAGGGGGGGGAAACAATGAGCAGTTCTTC. Its translation is CASTTTGGGNNEQFF.

The rearrangement joins TRBV9 to TRBJ1-1; D is undetermined. Germline V gives CDR1 SGDLS, CDR2 YYNGEE. Trimming shortened V by 0 bases and J by 3 bases, and 6 bases separated the two germline ends. This CDR3 region has 13 residues. CDR3 DNA sequence: TGTGCCAGCAGCGTAGCCTACTACACTGAAGCTTTCTTT. It yields the protein CASSVAYYTEAFF.